This TCR beta chain was observed in a study of Ad26.COV2.S vaccination and SARS-CoV-2 variants. Study summary: Into the muscle, Ad26.COV2.S was dosed once or twice, 56 days apart.

Notes on the study in general: The TCR breadth and depth analyses may have produced an underestimate of total T cell responses.

Using immunoSEQ multiplex PCR, the repertoire was profiled, and TCRdb retains in-frame clones only, with some absent. This sample carries about 680,000 clones, around 89% of them seen once, and the ten largest clones take approximately 1.5%. A note on this clone: Its antigen is unidentified.

Treatment of the sample: around 19 received Ad26.COV2.S at low or high dose, single or two shots; about 5 received placebo; per-sample allocation not given. The study sampled participants on day 63 after the first vaccine or placebo injection. The shot given was an Ad26 vector that makes Wuhan-strain SARS-CoV-2 spike. The receptor was isolated from a person aged 18 to 65 who received the Ad26.COV2.S COVID-19 vaccine or a placebo. The sequencing here drew on peripheral blood, taken in a trial of Ad26.COV2.S vaccine versus placebo.

In DNA form, the CDR3 reads TGCGCCAGCAGCCAAGACAGGGGGAATAGCAATCAGCCCCAGCATTTT. This codes for CASSQDRGNSNQPQHF. V is TRBV4-3 and J is TRBJ1-5; the match to TRBD1 covers 7 bases. V trimming: 0 bases; J trimming: 0 bases; junction bases outside the gene matches: 2. Germline values: CDR1 LGHNA, CDR2 YSLEER. CDR3 size: 16 residues.